Listed below are T cell receptor beta chains from one sample, sequenced in a study of shared clonotypes between healthy human individuals. Repertoires were generated with immunoSEQ multiplex PCR, while TCRdb's copy carries only in-frame clones and drops some. This sample yields more than 400,000 clones, of which about 84% are seen a single time; roughly 12% belongs to the top ten. Sequenced material: PBMCs. Receptors originate from a woman aged 40-49 years in good health. Some clones in this sample may be carry-over from other donors' samples. Each CDR3 is given with its conserved first and last residue. A D gene is named only where the DNA matches it firmly. The size entry is marked missing in some rows and otherwise reads once, few, many or a size class.

D gene: .
V gene: TRBV30
J gene: TRBJ1-2
clone size: .
CDR3 DNA: TGTGCCTGGAGCGGGTTGTTGGGCTATGGCTACACCTTC
CDR3 protein: CAWSGLLGYGYTF

D gene: .
V gene: TRBV5-1
J gene: TRBJ2-1
clone size: .
CDR3 DNA: TGCGCCAGCAGCGAAGGGAGAGGATTCTACAATGAGCAGTTCTTC
CDR3 protein: CASSEGRGFYNEQFF

D gene: .
V gene: TRBV30
J gene: TRBJ1-3
clone size: .
CDR3 DNA: TGTGCCTGGAGTGTCGGTGCTGGAAACACCATATATTTT
CDR3 protein: CAWSVGAGNTIYF

D gene: .
V gene: TRBV21-1
J gene: TRBJ2-5
clone size: .
CDR3 DNA: TGTGCCAGCAGCAACGAGAAAGACGGCGCCCAGTACCAAGAGACCCAGTACTTC
CDR3 protein: CASSNEKDGAQYQETQYF

D gene: .
V gene: TRBV7-9
J gene: TRBJ2-3
clone size: once
CDR3 DNA: TGTGCCAGCAGCTTATCTGGCGGTAGCACAGATACGCAGTATTTT
CDR3 protein: CASSLSGGSTDTQYF

D gene: .
V gene: TRBV29-1
J gene: TRBJ1-1
clone size: once
CDR3 DNA: TGCAGCGTCGGAAAGGACGGGGTGACGACTGAAGCTTTCTTT
CDR3 protein: CSVGKDGVTTEAFF

D gene: TRBD1
V gene: TRBV7-4
J gene: TRBJ2-1
clone size: .
CDR3 DNA: TGTGCCAGCAGCACTAGACACAGGGGGCTCAACAATGAGCAGTTCTTC
CDR3 protein: CASSTRHRGLNNEQFF

D gene: .
V gene: TRBV18
J gene: TRBJ2-1
clone size: .
CDR3 DNA: TGTGCCAGCTCACCACCCACCCCGTTGCATGGGGAGCAGTTCTTC
CDR3 protein: CASSPPTPLHGEQFF

D gene: .
V gene: TRBV9
J gene: TRBJ2-2
clone size: .
CDR3 DNA: TGTGCCAGCAGCGTAGCGTCGACAGGGAACACCGGGGAGCTGTTTTTT
CDR3 protein: CASSVASTGNTGELFF

D gene: .
V gene: TRBV7-6
J gene: TRBJ2-3
clone size: .
CDR3 DNA: TGTGCCAGCAGCCACGGGACCACAGATACGCAGTATTTT
CDR3 protein: CASSHGTTDTQYF

D gene: .
V gene: TRBV18
J gene: TRBJ2-3
clone size: .
CDR3 DNA: TGTGCCAGCTCACGAAACAATCAGTACACAGATACGCAGTATTTT
CDR3 protein: CASSRNNQYTDTQYF

D gene: .
V gene: TRBV7-9
J gene: TRBJ2-1
clone size: .
CDR3 DNA: TGTGCAAGCAGCTTAGTTCCGGAGGCCTACAATGAGCAGTTCTTC
CDR3 protein: CASSLVPEAYNEQFF

D gene: .
V gene: TRBV6-1
J gene: TRBJ1-2
clone size: .
CDR3 DNA: TGTGCCAGCAGCCCCGGTGGTCCTCAAAGAGGCTACACCTTC
CDR3 protein: CASSPGGPQRGYTF

D gene: TRBD2
V gene: TRBV7-2
J gene: TRBJ2-1
clone size: few
CDR3 DNA: TGTGCCAGCAGCTATTACTCCGGGACTAGCGGGAGATTTTGGGAGCAGTTCTTC
CDR3 protein: CASSYYSGTSGRFWEQFF

D gene: .
V gene: TRBV25-1
J gene: TRBJ2-3
clone size: once
CDR3 DNA: TGTGCCAGCAGTGAGACTAGAATGGGGTCCACAGATACGCAGTATTTT
CDR3 protein: CASSETRMGSTDTQYF

D gene: .
V gene: TRBV30
J gene: TRBJ1-4
clone size: .
CDR3 DNA: TGTGCCTGGAGTACCAACAGTAATGAAAAACTGTTTTTT
CDR3 protein: CAWSTNSNEKLFF

D gene: .
V gene: TRBV28
J gene: TRBJ2-6
clone size: .
CDR3 DNA: TGTGCCAGCAGTTCCCAGAGGGCCGGGGCCAACGTCCTGACTTTC
CDR3 protein: CASSSQRAGANVLTF

D gene: TRBD2
V gene: TRBV6-1
J gene: TRBJ2-2
clone size: .
CDR3 DNA: TGTGCCAGCAGCAAGCGGGAGCCCGGGGAGCTGTTTTTT
CDR3 protein: CASSKREPGELFF

D gene: .
V gene: TRBV2
J gene: TRBJ2-7
clone size: .
CDR3 DNA: TGTGCCAGCAGTGTTCGCTCCCGCTCTGCCCACGAGCAGTACTTC
CDR3 protein: CASSVRSRSAHEQYF

D gene: TRBD2
V gene: TRBV19
J gene: TRBJ2-1
clone size: .
CDR3 DNA: TGTGCCAGTAGTACAAGCGGGAGGACCTACAATGAGCAGTTCTTC
CDR3 protein: CASSTSGRTYNEQFF